This TCR beta chain was profiled in a study of control samples from healthy donors and cancer patients. TCRdb keeps only in-frame clones here, not all; method: immunoSEQ multiplex PCR. Among some 20,000 clones, roughly 85% were seen once, and the ten largest hold more than 25%. Germline CDR1 is SNHLY and CDR2 is FYNNEI. V shed 6 bases and J 4 bases; nucleotides not matched to a gene: 6. The CDR3 is 13 residues long. The chain carries TRBV2 and TRBJ2-7; 7 bases map to TRBD1. Sequencing was performed on PBMCs. This sequence was found in a man older than 75 with head and neck cancer. For the CDR3, the DNA is TGTGCCAGCAGGACCTTACAGGGGTACGAGCAGTACTTC. It is translated as CASRTLQGYEQYF.